One T cell receptor beta chain is described in this entry. The data were obtained in a study of blood T cell repertoires in COVID-19. Study context: The United States, Italy and Spain were the sources of the acute and convalescent COVID-19 samples. Sample material is recorded as cDNA or gDNA derived from T cells, B-cell-depleted T cells, or PBMCs.

The CDR3 is made up of 13 amino acids. Per germline, CDR1 GTSNPN and CDR2 SVGIG (reference sequence). The germline V and J ends were trimmed by 2 bases and 6 bases, with 11 bases remaining between them. In the source study's methods: Reference gene primer amplification in the assay estimated nucleated cell counts. Here immunoSEQ multiplex PCR was the method, and the copy in TCRdb shows in-frame clones only, minus some. D and trimming were read from the DNA, whereas the V and J calls and clone size are those reported in that table. The data contain around 53,000 clones, 75% to 80% of them seen just once; the ten biggest clones take up 35% to 55%.

This receptor was identified in a man in his sixties or seventies with active or convalescent COVID-19. This chain uses TRBV30 with TRBJ1-5, with a weak D call TRBD1 (5 bases). Sequenced input: peripheral blood. For the CDR3, the DNA is TGTGCCTGGAGTATAGGGGATGGTCAGCCCCAGCATTTT. Translation gives CAWSIGDGQPQHF.